The source of this T cell receptor beta chain is a study of blood T cells in healthy people across ages. Study conclusions and caveats: A greater number of naive CD4+ cells and higher diversity distinguished long-lived donors from aged donors.

It was with a sample-barcoded 5' primer and a J-beta primer mix that a second PCR of about 6 to 12 cycles was run. Each of the cDNA molecules was tagged by a template-switch adaptor with 12 random nucleotides. In TCRdb, the 5' RACE reads were re-called with MiXCR into one record per CDR3 protein. Here the sample spans over 600,000 distinct CDR3 sequences, around 21% being singletons. The CDR3 is made up of 15 amino acids. The V segment lost 1 base and the J segment 4 bases; nucleotides outside the gene matches: 7. Germline-derived CDR1 and CDR2 are SGHRS and YFSETQ. This clonotype was recorded many times. Its specificity is not known.

The source of this sequence is a man between 65 and 85 years old in good health. Sequences were obtained from blood. The J gene is TRBJ2-5, the V gene TRBV5-1; 7 bases fit TRBD2. The CDR3 protein is CASSLLGGPGETQYF. Here the CDR3 DNA reads TGCGCCAGCAGCTTGTTGGGAGGGCCAGGAGAGACCCAGTACTTC.